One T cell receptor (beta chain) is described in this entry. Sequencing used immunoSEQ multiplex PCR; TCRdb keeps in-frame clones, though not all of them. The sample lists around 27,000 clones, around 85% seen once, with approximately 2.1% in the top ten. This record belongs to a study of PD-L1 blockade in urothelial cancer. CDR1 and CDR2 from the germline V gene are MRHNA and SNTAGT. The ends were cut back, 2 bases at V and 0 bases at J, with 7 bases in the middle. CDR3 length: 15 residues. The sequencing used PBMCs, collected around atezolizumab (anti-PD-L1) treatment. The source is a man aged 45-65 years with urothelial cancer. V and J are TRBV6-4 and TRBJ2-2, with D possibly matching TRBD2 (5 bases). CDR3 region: CASSDEAANTGELFF. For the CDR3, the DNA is TGTGCCAGCAGTGACGAAGCGGCGAACACCGGGGAGCTGTTTTTT.